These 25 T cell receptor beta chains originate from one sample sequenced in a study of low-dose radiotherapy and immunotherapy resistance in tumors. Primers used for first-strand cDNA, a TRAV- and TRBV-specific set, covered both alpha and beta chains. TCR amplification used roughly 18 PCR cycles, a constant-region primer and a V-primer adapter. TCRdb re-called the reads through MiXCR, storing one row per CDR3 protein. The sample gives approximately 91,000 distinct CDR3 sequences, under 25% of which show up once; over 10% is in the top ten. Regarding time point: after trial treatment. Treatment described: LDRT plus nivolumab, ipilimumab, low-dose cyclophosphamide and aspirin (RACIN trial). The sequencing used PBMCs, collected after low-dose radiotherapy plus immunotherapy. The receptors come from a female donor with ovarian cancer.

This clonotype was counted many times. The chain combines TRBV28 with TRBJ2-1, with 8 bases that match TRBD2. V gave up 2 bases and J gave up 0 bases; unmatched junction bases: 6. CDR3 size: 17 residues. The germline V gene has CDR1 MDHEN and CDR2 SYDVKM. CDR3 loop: CASSLGAGVGSYNEQFF. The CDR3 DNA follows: TGTGCCAGCAGTTTAGGAGCGGGAGTAGGCTCCTACAATGAGCAGTTCTTC.

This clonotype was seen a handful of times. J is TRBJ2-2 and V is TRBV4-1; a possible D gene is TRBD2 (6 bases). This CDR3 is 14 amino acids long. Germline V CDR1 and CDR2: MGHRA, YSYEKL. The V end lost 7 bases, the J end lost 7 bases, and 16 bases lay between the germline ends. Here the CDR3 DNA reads TGCGCCAGCACCCTGGCCGGGGGAGGCGGGGAGCTGTTTTTT. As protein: CASTLAGGGGELFF.

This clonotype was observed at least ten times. CDR3 in amino acids: CASSWGQGQETQYF. The CDR3 DNA follows: TGTGCCAGCAGTTGGGGACAGGGCCAAGAGACCCAGTACTTC. The gene calls are TRBV7-8 and TRBJ2-5, with 9 bases that match TRBD1. CDR1 is SGHVS and CDR2 is FQNEAQ in the germline V gene. V lost 6 bases to trimming and J lost 1 base; unmatched junction nucleotides: 3. This CDR3 region has 14 residues.

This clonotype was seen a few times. CDR3 protein: CASSQGQTTYEQYF. In DNA form, the CDR3 reads TGTGCCAGCAGCCAGGGACAGACGACCTACGAGCAGTACTTC. V and J are TRBV3-1 and TRBJ2-7, with TRBD1 matching over 7 bases. The trim removed 3 bases at V and 2 bases at J, leaving 4 bases unmatched. This CDR3 comprises 14 residues. CDR1 and CDR2 from the germline V gene are LGHDT and YNNKEL (reference sequence).

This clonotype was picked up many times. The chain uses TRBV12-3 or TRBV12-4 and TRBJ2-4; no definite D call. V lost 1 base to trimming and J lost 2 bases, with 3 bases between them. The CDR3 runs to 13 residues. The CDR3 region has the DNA TGTGCCAGCAGTTTAGGGTCCAAAAACATTCAGTACTTC. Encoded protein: CASSLGSKNIQYF.

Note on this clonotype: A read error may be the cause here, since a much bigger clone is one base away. CDR3 sequence reads: CASSQVKGSGANVLTF. The CDR3 DNA sequence: TGTGCCAGCAGCCAAGTAAAAGGGTCAGGGGCCAACGTCCTGACTTTC. V usage is TRBV3-1 and J usage is TRBJ2-6; unclear D gene. V was cut by 1 base and J by 4 bases, with 11 bases left in between. The CDR3 is 16 amino acids. From germline, CDR1 is LGHDT and CDR2 YNNKEL (reference sequence).

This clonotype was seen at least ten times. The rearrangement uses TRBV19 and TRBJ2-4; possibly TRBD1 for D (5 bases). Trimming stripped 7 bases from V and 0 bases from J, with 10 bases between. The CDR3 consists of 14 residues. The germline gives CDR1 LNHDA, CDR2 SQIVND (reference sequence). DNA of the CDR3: TGTGCCAGTACCCGAGACAGAGCCAAAAACATTCAGTACTTC. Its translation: CASTRDRAKNIQYF.

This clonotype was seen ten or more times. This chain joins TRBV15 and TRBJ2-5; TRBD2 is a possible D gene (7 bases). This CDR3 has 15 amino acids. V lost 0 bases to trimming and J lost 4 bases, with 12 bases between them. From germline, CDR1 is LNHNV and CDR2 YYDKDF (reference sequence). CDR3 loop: CATSRDRGGAETQYF. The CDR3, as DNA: TGTGCCACCAGCAGAGATAGGGGGGGCGCAGAGACCCAGTACTTC. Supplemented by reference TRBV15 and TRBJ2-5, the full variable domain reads DAMVIQNPRYQVTQFGKPVTLSCSQTLNHNVMYWYQQKSSQAPKLLFHYYDKDFNNEADTPDNFQSRRPNTSFCFLDIRSPGLGDTAMYLCATSRDRGGAETQYFGPGTRLLVL.

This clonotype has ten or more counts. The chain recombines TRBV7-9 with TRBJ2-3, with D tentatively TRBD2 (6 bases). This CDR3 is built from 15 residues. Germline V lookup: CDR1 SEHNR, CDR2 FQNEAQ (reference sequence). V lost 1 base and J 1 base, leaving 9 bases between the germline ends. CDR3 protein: CASSLVAGRTDTQYF. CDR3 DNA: TGTGCCAGCAGCTTAGTTGCGGGGCGCACAGATACGCAGTATTTT.

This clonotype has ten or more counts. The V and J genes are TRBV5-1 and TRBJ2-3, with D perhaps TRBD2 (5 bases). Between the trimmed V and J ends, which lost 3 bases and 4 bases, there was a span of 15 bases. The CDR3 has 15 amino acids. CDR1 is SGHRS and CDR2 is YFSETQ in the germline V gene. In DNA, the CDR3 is TGCGCCAGCAGCTCGCCCGTCTTGGGAGCAGATACGCAGTATTTT. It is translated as CASSSPVLGADTQYF. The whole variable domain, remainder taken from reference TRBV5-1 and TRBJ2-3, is KAGVTQTPRYLIKTRGQQVTLSCSPISGHRSVSWYQQTPGQGLQFLFEYFSETQRNKGNFPGRFSGRQFSNSRSEMNVSTLELGDSALYLCASSSPVLGADTQYFGPGTRLTVL.

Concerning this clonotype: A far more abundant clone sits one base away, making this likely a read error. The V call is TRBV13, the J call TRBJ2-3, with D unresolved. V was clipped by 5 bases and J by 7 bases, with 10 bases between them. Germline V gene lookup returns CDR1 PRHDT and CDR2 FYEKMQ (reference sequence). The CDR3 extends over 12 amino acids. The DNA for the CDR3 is TGTGCCAGCAGCCGCGACCAATATACGCAGTATTTT. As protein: CASSRDQYTQYF.

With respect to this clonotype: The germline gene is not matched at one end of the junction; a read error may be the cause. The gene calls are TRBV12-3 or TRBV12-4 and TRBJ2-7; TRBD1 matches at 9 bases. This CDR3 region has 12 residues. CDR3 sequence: CATSDPRDREYF. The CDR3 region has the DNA TGTGCCACCAGTGACCCCAGGGACAGGGAGTACTTC.

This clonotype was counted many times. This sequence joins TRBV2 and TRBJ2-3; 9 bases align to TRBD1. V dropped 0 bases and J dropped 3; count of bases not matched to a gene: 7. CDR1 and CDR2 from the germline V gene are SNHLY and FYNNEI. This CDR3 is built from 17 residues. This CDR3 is CASSEATGTGSTDTQYF. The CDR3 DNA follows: TGTGCCAGCAGTGAAGCGACCGGGACAGGGTCGACAGATACGCAGTATTTT.

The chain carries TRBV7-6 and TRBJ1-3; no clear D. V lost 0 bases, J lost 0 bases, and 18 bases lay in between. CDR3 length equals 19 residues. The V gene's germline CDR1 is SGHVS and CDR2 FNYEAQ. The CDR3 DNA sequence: TGTGCCAGCAGCTTAGCCGTTAGGAATCCTCTTAACTCTGGAAACACCATATATTTT. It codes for CASSLAVRNPLNSGNTIYF.

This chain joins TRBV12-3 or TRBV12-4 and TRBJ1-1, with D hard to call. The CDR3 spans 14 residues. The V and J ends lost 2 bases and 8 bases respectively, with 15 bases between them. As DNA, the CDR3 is TGTGCCAGCAGTTTAAGCGAGGGTAATTTAGAAGCTTTCTTT. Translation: CASSLSEGNLEAFF.

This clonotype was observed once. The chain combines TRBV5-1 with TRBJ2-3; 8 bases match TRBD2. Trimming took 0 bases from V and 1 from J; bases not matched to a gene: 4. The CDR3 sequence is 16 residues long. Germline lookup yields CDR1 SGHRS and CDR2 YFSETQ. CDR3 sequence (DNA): TGCGCCAGCAGCTTGGCCCGAGCGGGGGGCACAGATACGCAGTATTTT. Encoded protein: CASSLARAGGTDTQYF.

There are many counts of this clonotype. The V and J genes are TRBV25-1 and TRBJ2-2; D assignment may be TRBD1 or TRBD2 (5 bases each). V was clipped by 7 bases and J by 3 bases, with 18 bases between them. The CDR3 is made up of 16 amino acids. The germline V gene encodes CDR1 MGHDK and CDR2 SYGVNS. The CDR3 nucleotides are TGTGCCAGCAAAGGGCCCGGGGCAGGGCACACCGGGGAGCTGTTTTTT. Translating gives CASKGPGAGHTGELFF.

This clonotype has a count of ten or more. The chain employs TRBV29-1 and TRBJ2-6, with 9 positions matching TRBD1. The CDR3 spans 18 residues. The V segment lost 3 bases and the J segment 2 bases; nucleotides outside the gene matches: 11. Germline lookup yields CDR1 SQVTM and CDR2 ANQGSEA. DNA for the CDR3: TGCAGCGTTGAGGAAGTACAGGGGGCGCCCACTGGGGCCAACGTCCTGACTTTC. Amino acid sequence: CSVEEVQGAPTGANVLTF.

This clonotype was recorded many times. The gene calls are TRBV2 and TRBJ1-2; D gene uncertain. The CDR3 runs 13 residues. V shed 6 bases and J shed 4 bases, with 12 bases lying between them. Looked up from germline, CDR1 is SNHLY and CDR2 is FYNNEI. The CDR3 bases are TGTGCCAGCAGCGCCAGGCTATCCTATGGCTACACCTTC. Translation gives CASSARLSYGYTF.

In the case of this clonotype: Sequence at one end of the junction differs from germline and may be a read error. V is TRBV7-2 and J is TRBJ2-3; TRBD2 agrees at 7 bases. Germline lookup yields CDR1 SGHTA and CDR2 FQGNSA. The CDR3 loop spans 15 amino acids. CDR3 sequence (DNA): TGTGCCAGCAGCCTAGCGGTAACTAGCACAGATACGCAGTATTTT. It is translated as CASSLAVTSTDTQYF.

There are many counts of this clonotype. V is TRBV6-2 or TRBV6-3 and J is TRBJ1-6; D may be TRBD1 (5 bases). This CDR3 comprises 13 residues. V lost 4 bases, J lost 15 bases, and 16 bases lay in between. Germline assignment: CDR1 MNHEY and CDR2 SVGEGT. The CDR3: CASSLTRDVVLHF. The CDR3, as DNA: TGTGCCAGCAGTTTAACCCGGGACGTAGTCCTCCACTTT.

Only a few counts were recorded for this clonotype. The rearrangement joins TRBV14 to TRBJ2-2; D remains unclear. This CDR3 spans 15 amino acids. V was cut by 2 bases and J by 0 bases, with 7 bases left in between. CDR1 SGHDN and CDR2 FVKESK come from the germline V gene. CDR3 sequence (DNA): TGTGCCAGCAGCCAATATGCTCCGAACACCGGGGAGCTGTTTTTT. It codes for CASSQYAPNTGELFF.

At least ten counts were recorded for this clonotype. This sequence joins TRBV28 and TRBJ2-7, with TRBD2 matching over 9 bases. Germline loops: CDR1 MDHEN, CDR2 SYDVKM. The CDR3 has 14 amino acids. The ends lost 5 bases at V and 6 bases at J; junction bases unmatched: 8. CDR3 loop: CASSALRGGFEQYF. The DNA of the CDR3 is TGTGCCAGCAGTGCCCTGCGGGGGGGCTTCGAGCAGTACTTC.

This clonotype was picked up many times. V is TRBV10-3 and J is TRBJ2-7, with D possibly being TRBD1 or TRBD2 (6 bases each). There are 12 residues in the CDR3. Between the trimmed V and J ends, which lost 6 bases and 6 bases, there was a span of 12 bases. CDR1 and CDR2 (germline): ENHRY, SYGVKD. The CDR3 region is CAIRQGGGEQYF. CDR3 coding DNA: TGTGCCATCAGACAGGGAGGAGGCGAGCAGTACTTC.

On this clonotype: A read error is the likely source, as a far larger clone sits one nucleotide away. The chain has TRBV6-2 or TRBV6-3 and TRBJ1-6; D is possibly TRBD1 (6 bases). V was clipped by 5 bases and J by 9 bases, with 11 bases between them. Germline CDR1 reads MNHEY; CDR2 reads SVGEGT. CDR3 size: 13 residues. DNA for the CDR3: TGTGCCAGCAGTGTACAGGGAGGTTCACCCCTCCACTTT. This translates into CASSVQGGSPLHF.